This TCR beta chain came from a study of cytomegalovirus exposure and HLA in healthy donors. Overall study context: Approximately 85 million unique TCRs from HLA-typed donors made up an early data release. Study-wide results and caveats: A few of the chains that were CMV-associated were confirmed in vitro to be specific for CMV antigens. Later, an analysis showed that TCR beta chains associated with HLA were more clonally expanded than others that were equally common. Available immune exposure information was restricted to CMV serostatus only.

CDR1 is SGHDT and CDR2 is YYEEEE in the germline V gene. The trim removed 0 bases at V and 3 bases at J, leaving 6 bases unmatched. The CDR3 consists of 16 residues. Researchers ran the PCR with 60 Vbeta and 13 Jbeta primers. Only in-frame clones appear in the TCRdb table, and some are missing; sequencing was by immunoSEQ multiplex PCR. Of about 110,000 clones listed, around four fifths are singletons. This clone was detected only once. Its antigen is not identified. This sequence was found in a woman aged 45-65 years in good health and CMV-seropositive. The sample consisted of PBMCs. The rearrangement links TRBV5-6 to TRBJ2-7; the match to TRBD2 covers 10 bases. The CDR3 region has the DNA TGTGCCAGCAGCTTGGGGCTAGCGGGAGAGGGCTACGAGCAGTACTTC. This codes for CASSLGLAGEGYEQYF.